This T cell receptor (beta chain) was sequenced for a study of blood T cell repertoires in COVID-19. For the study at large: Samples of COVID-19 (acute and convalescent) were obtained from the United States, Italy and Spain.

This clone appeared a few times. Original processing methods: Estimation of nucleated cell counts relied on the amplification of reference gene primers. Repertoires were generated with immunoSEQ multiplex PCR, while TCRdb's copy carries only in-frame clones and drops some. That table gives V, J and clone size, and the DNA gave D and trimming. This sample has roughly 230,000 clones, with over 80% found just once. Trimming left V 9 bases short and J 11 bases short, with 19 bases between. The germline V gene has CDR1 LNHDA and CDR2 SQIVND (reference sequence). The CDR3 loop spans 12 amino acids. This TCR was sampled from a middle-aged man with acute or convalescent COVID-19. The chain is built from TRBV19 and TRBJ1-1; D gene unclear. The material sequenced was peripheral blood. The CDR3 region is CASAPGGLGAFF. The DNA for the CDR3 is TGTGCCAGCGCTCCGGGAGGGCTTGGGGCTTTCTTT.